One and the same sample provided the 16 T cell receptor beta chains below, sequenced in a study of blood T cell repertoires in COVID-19. This table comes from immunoSEQ multiplex PCR, and its TCRdb copy is limited to in-frame clones, with some not included. The data contain some 150,000 clones, around 81% of them singletons. The material sequenced was peripheral blood. These receptors came from a human donor in a cohort sampled during active COVID-19.

The rearrangement links TRBV10-3 to TRBJ2-7; D possibly corresponds to TRBD1 (6 bases). Trimming removed 3 bases at V and 1 base at J, with 13 bases between. Germline V gene data show CDR1 as ENHRY and CDR2 as SYGVKD. This CDR3 comprises 15 residues. The CDR3 here is CAISDGQLRSYEQYF. The CDR3, as DNA: TGTGCCATCAGTGACGGACAGCTGCGGTCCTACGAGCAGTACTTC.

The rearrangement links TRBV25-1 to TRBJ1-3; tentative D call: TRBD1 (6 bases). There are 16 residues in the CDR3. From germline, CDR1 is MGHDK and CDR2 SYGVNS. V shed 6 bases and J shed 0 bases, with 15 bases lying between them. Written as DNA, the CDR3 is TGTGCCAGCAGGGAGACAGGCTTTACCTCTGGAAACACCATATATTTT. Residues: CASRETGFTSGNTIYF.

This chain links TRBV19 with TRBJ2-7; 7 bases are shared with TRBD2. This CDR3 has 15 amino acids. Germline-derived CDR1 and CDR2 are LNHDA and SQIVND (reference sequence). V was pared by 0 bases and J by 5 bases, with 7 bases of the junction left unmatched. CDR3 residues: CASSIEASGRDEQYF. The CDR3 bases are TGTGCCAGTAGTATAGAGGCTAGCGGCAGGGACGAGCAGTACTTC.

The J gene is TRBJ2-1, the V gene TRBV11-2, with D hard to call. Germline CDR1 reads SGHAT; CDR2 reads FQNNGV. V gave up 1 base and J gave up 7 bases, with 5 bases separating them. This CDR3 has 12 amino acids. The DNA of the CDR3 is TGTGCCAGCAGCTTAGTTCCTAATGAGCAGTTCTTC. Amino acid sequence: CASSLVPNEQFF.

The rearrangement uses TRBV29-1 and TRBJ2-2; 9 bases fit TRBD1. The CDR3 contains 14 residues. The trim removed 6 bases at V and 5 bases at J, leaving 7 bases unmatched. Germline CDR1 is SQVTM and CDR2 is ANQGSEA. CDR3 region: CSVPDRGDTGELFF. The CDR3 coding sequence is TGCAGCGTCCCGGACAGGGGAGATACCGGGGAGCTGTTTTTT.

The chain couples TRBV5-6 to TRBJ1-1, with no clear D. Deletions cut 2 bases from V and 1 base from J, with 6 bases between. Germline V gene sequence: CDR1 SGHDT, CDR2 YYEEEE. The CDR3 spans 13 residues. This chain's CDR3 is CASSFGGNTEAFF. The CDR3 nucleotides read TGTGCCAGCAGCTTCGGCGGGAACACTGAAGCTTTCTTT. The full variable domain, rest sourced from reference TRBV5-6 and TRBJ1-1, is DAGVTQSPTHLIKTRGQQVTLRCSPKSGHDTVSWYQQALGQGPQFIFQYYEEEERQRGNFPDRFSGHQFPNYSSELNVNALLLGDSALYLCASSFGGNTEAFFGQGTRLTVV.

The chain uses TRBV4-1 and TRBJ2-6; no clear D gene. Germline-derived CDR1 and CDR2 are MGHRA and YSYEKL. This CDR3 has 15 amino acids. V lost 8 bases and J 1 base, leaving 12 bases between the germline ends. In DNA form, the CDR3 reads TGCGCCAGCCGTATCTATGCGTCTGGGGCCAACGTCCTGACTTTC. Its translation: CASRIYASGANVLTF.

The chain employs TRBV6-6 and TRBJ1-5; 8 bases fit TRBD1. The ends lost 6 bases at V and 2 bases at J; junction bases unmatched: 9. Germline-derived CDR1 and CDR2 are MNHNY and SVGAGI (reference sequence). The CDR3 totals 16 residues. This chain's CDR3 is CASSLRDRKRNQPQHF. The CDR3 DNA follows: TGTGCCAGCAGCCTCCGGGACAGGAAGCGCAATCAGCCCCAGCATTTT.

This clone turned up a few times. The chain links TRBV28 to TRBJ2-7; 11 bases are shared with TRBD2. The germline gives CDR1 MDHEN, CDR2 SYDVKM. There are 15 residues in the CDR3. The ends lost 6 bases at V and 1 base at J; junction bases unmatched: 5. CDR3 region: CASRLAGVGSYEQYF. The CDR3 bases are TGTGCCAGCAGACTAGCGGGGGTAGGTTCCTACGAGCAGTACTTC.

The chain combines TRBV15 with TRBJ2-1; 9 bases are a match to TRBD1. CDR3 size: 16 residues. Trimming removed 0 bases from V and 4 bases from J; junction bases left unmatched: 4. Germline V gene sequence: CDR1 LNHNV, CDR2 YYDKDF (reference sequence). Written as DNA, the CDR3 is TGTGCCACCAGCAGAGATGGGACAGGGATTTACAATGAGCAGTTCTTC. Its translation is CATSRDGTGIYNEQFF.

The chain is built from TRBV12-5 and TRBJ2-3; D ambiguous. From germline, CDR1 is LGHNT and CDR2 FRNRAP. The CDR3 consists of 15 residues. V lost 5 bases and J 0 bases, leaving 12 bases between the germline ends. The CDR3 loop reads CASGPSYTSTDTQYF. The CDR3 DNA reads as TGTGCTAGTGGTCCCTCCTATACCAGCACAGATACGCAGTATTTT.

The V gene is TRBV6-5, the J gene TRBJ1-2; D may be TRBD1 (5 bases). Germline lookup yields CDR1 MNHEY and CDR2 SVGAGI. The CDR3 is 16 residues long. V was trimmed by 6 bases and J by 1 base, leaving 18 bases between them. CDR3: CASRYAAGKSNYGYTF. CDR3 DNA: TGTGCCAGCAGATACGCAGCAGGGAAGAGTAACTATGGCTACACCTTC.

This chain links TRBV19 with TRBJ2-1; weak D call: TRBD1 (6 bases). Deletions cut 3 bases from V and 3 bases from J, with 12 bases between. The CDR3 length is 15 residues. CDR1 is LNHDA, CDR2 SQIVND, per germline (reference sequence). DNA for the CDR3: TGTGCCAGTAGTATGAGGGACAATAGCTACAATGAGCAGTTCTTC. Residues: CASSMRDNSYNEQFF. The variable domain in full, completed from reference TRBV19 and TRBJ2-1, reads DGGITQSPKYLFRKEGQNVTLSCEQNLNHDAMYWYRQDPGQGLRLIYYSQIVNDFQKGDIAEGYSVSREKKESFPLTVTSAQKNPTAFYLCASSMRDNSYNEQFFGPGTRLTVL.

The CDR3 coding sequence is TGTGCCAGCAGCTCTAAGGGAGCAACTAATGAAAAACTGTTTTTT. Translated: CASSSKGATNEKLFF. The chain is built from TRBV5-4 and TRBJ1-4; D is undetermined. V gave up 3 bases and J gave up 0 bases, with 9 bases separating them. This CDR3 region has 15 residues. Germline CDR1 reads SGHNT; CDR2 reads YYREEE (reference sequence).

The rearrangement uses TRBV5-1 and TRBJ2-5; D is ambiguous. Germline V gene lookup returns CDR1 SGHRS and CDR2 YFSETQ. The CDR3 contains 15 residues. The V end was cut by 0 bases, the J end by 4 bases, with 13 bases between. CDR3 sequence: CASSLDPRSSETQYF. The CDR3, as DNA: TGCGCCAGCAGCTTGGACCCCCGGTCGTCAGAGACCCAGTACTTC. Full variable domain (outside the CDR3, taken from reference TRBV5-1 and TRBJ2-5): KAGVTQTPRYLIKTRGQQVTLSCSPISGHRSVSWYQQTPGQGLQFLFEYFSETQRNKGNFPGRFSGRQFSNSRSEMNVSTLELGDSALYLCASSLDPRSSETQYFGPGTRLLVL.

The DNA for the CDR3 is TGCGCCAGCAGTGTTCGGGAGCGGGGGGCGACAGATACGCAGTATTTT. Protein product: CASSVRERGATDTQYF. This chain connects TRBV10-1 to TRBJ2-3; 9 bases fit TRBD2. V trimming: 4 bases; J trimming: 3 bases; junction bases outside the gene matches: 8. The CDR3 spans 16 residues. Germline assignment: CDR1 WNHNN and CDR2 SYGVQD (reference sequence).